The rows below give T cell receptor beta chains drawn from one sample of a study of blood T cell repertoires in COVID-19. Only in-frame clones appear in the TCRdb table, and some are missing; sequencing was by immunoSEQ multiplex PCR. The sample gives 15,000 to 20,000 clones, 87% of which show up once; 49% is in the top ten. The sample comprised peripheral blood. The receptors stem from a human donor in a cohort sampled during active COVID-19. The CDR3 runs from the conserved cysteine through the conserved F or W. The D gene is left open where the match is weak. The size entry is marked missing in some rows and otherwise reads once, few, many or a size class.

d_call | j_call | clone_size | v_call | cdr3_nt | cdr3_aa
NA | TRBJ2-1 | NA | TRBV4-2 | TGTGCCAGCAGCCAAGTTTCCGGACAAAACAATGAGCAGTTCTTC | CASSQVSGQNNEQFF
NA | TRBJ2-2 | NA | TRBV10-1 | TGCGCCAGCAGTGAGAAGCGGAGTAGGAACACCGGGGAGCTGTTTTTT | CASSEKRSRNTGELFF
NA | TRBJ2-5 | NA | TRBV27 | TGTGCCAGCAGTTCCCTACAGTTAAGAGCCCAGTACTTC | CASSSLQLRAQYF
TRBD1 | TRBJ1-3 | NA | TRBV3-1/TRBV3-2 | TGTGCCAGCAGCCAAGACGGACAGGTTGGAACCTCTGGAAACACCATATATTTT | CASSQDGQVGTSGNTIYF
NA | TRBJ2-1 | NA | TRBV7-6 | TGTGCCAGCAGCTTAGCCGCGGGGTCGTACAATGAGCAGTTCTTC | CASSLAAGSYNEQFF
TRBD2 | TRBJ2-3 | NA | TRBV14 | TGTGCCAGCAGCAAATTAGCGGGGGCTAGCACAGATACGCAGTATTTT | CASSKLAGASTDTQYF
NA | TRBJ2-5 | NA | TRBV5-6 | TGTGCCAGCAGGGCTTGGGGGCAGCCAGAGACCCAGTACTTC | CASRAWGQPETQYF
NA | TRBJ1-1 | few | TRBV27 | TGTGCCAGCAGTTTGACAGCGAACACTGAAGCTTTCTTT | CASSLTANTEAFF
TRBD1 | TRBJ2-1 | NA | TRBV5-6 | TGTGCCAGCAGGTTAACAGGGGCCTCCTACAATGAGCAGTTCTTC | CASRLTGASYNEQFF
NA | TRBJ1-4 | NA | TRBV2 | TGTGCCAGCAGTCATGAACTAGTTGCAACTAATGAAAAACTGTTTTTT | CASSHELVATNEKLFF
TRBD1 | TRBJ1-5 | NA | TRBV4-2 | TGTGCCAGCAGCGTTACACAGGGGGCTTGGGGCAATCAGCCCCAGCATTTT | CASSVTQGAWGNQPQHF
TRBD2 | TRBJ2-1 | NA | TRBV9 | TGTGCCAGCAGCGTCCTAGCGGGGAAATCATCCTACAATGAGCAGTTCTTC | CASSVLAGKSSYNEQFF
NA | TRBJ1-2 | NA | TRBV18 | TGTGCCAGCTCACCCCTACGGGGTCTTAACTATGGCTACACCTTC | CASSPLRGLNYGYTF
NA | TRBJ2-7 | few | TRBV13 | TGTGCCAGCAGCTTAGACTCCGACGAGCAGTACTTC | CASSLDSDEQYF
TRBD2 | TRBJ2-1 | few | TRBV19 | TGTGCCAGTACCCCGACTAGCGGGGGCCTCAATGAGCAGTTCTTC | CASTPTSGGLNEQFF
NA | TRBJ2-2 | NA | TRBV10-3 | TGTGCCATCGCAGAGGGGGTTCGGACCGGGGAGCTGTTTTTT | CAIAEGVRTGELFF
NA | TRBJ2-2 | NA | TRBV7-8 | TGTGCCAGCAGTAAGTTGAGCTTCACCGGGGAGCTGTTTTTT | CASSKLSFTGELFF
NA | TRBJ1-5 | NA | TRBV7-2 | TGTGCCAGCAGCCCCATCCCGGGTTTAGGTCAGCCCCAGCATTTT | CASSPIPGLGQPQHF
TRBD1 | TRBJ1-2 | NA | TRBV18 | TGTGCCAGCTCACCACCGGGACAGTCTAACTATGGCTACACCTTC | CASSPPGQSNYGYTF
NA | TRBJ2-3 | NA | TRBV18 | TGTGCCAGCTCATGGACTATGGAGCCACGGGATACGCAGTATTTT | CASSWTMEPRDTQYF